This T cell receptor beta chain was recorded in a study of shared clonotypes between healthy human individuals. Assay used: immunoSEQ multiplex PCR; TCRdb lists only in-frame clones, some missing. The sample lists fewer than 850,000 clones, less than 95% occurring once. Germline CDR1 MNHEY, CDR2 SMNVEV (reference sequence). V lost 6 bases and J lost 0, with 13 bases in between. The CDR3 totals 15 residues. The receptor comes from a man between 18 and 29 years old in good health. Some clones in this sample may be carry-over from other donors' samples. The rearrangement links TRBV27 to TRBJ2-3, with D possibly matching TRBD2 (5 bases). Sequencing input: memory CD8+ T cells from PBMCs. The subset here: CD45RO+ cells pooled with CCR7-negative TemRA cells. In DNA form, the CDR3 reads TGTGCCAGCAGGAGTTATAGGACTAGCACAGATACGCAGTATTTT. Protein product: CASRSYRTSTDTQYF.